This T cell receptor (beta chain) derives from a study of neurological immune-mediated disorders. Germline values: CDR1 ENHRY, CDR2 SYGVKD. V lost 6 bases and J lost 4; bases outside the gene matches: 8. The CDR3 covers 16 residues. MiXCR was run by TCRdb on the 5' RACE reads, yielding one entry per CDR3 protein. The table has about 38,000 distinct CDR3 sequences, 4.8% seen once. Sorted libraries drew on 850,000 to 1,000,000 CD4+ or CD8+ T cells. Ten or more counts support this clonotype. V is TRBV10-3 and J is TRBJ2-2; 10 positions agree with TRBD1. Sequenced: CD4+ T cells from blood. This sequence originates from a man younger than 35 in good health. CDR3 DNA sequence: TGTGCCATCAGAGGACCGGGACAGGGGCCCACCGGGGAGCTGTTTTTT. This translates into CAIRGPGQGPTGELFF.